The clone carrying this T cell receptor (beta chain) was recorded only once. TCRdb's table, derived via immunoSEQ multiplex PCR, lists solely in-frame clones and lacks some. The sample has 250,000 to 350,000 clones, approximately 90% seen once. This CDR3 has 16 residues. V was clipped by 1 base and J by 1 base; unmatched bases: 6. CDR1 and CDR2 from the germline V gene are SGHAT and FQNNGV. These data originate in a study of blood T cell repertoires in COVID-19. Participants, about 18 to 90 years old, spanned fewer than 25 US areas. The source of this sequence is a middle-aged woman who had recovered from COVID-19. The rearrangement links TRBV11-2 to TRBJ2-5; 7 nucleotides line up with TRBD2. The sequenced sample consisted of PBMCs or T cells enriched from blood (not recorded which). In DNA, the CDR3 is TGTGCCAGCAGCTTAGGCGGGAGCGGGTTCCAAGAGACCCAGTACTTC. Translating it yields CASSLGGSGFQETQYF.